These T cell receptor beta chains were read from a single sample in a study of response to subunit inactivated influenza vaccine. MiXCR, run by TCRdb on the RT-PCR reads, gives a single entry per CDR3 protein. Of about 520,000 distinct CDR3 sequences listed, 6.5% to 8% are singletons. The sequencing used PBMCs from blood, collected around 25 months after vaccination. Receptors were obtained from a man between 50 and 75 years old who received an inactivated influenza vaccine. Each CDR3 is given with its conserved first and last residue. A D gene is named only where the DNA matches it firmly. The size entry is marked missing in some rows and otherwise reads once, few, many or a size class.

cdr3_nt cdr3_aa v_call d_call clone_size cdr3_length j_call
TGTGCCAGCGATGCAGGGTGGAAGGCTGAAGCTTTCTTT CASDAGWKAEAFF TRBV12-3/TRBV12-4 . many 13 TRBJ1-1
TGCGCCAGCAGCACTGGGACTACCCTCTGGGAGACCCAGTACTTC CASSTGTTLWETQYF TRBV5-1 TRBD2 many 15 TRBJ2-5
TGCGCCAGCAGCCAAGCGCGAGCCGGTGCCGGGGAGCTGTTTTTT CASSQARAGAGELFF TRBV4-3 . . 15 TRBJ2-2
TGTGCCAGCAGCTTGACAGGGGGCTGGGAGACCCAGTACTTC CASSLTGGWETQYF TRBV7-2 TRBD1 many 14 TRBJ2-5
TGTGCCAGCAGTTACTCAAAGGGGTTAGGCTACGAGCAGTACTTC CASSYSKGLGYEQYF TRBV6-5 . . 15 TRBJ2-7
TGTGCCATCAGTCGTCGACGGGATCAGCCCCAGCATTTT CAISRRRDQPQHF TRBV10-3 . many 13 TRBJ1-5
TGTGCCAGCAGCCAAGTGGGGCAGCCCCAGCATTTT CASSQVGQPQHF TRBV3-1 . many 12 TRBJ1-5
TGTGCCAGCAGCTTGGCCTACGAGACTAGCGGGTCCTACAATGAGCAGTTCTTC CASSLAYETSGSYNEQFF TRBV5-4 TRBD2 many 18 TRBJ2-1
TGCAGTGCAAAGCCCAGGGGGCTAGAGACCCAGTACTTC CSAKPRGLETQYF TRBV20-1 TRBD1 . 13 TRBJ2-5
TGTGCCAGCAGCCCAGAGGCCGGGGAGCTGTTTTTT CASSPEAGELFF TRBV9 . . 12 TRBJ2-2
TGTGCCAGCAGCCGTCAGGTAGCGGGGCTACAAGAGACCCAGTACTTC CASSRQVAGLQETQYF TRBV7-2 TRBD2 . 16 TRBJ2-5
TGTGCCACCAGTGATCGGGGGAATCTCGGGGAGCTGTTTTTT CATSDRGNLGELFF TRBV24-1 . . 14 TRBJ2-2
TGCAGTGCCACTGGGACAGGCTACGAGCAGTACTTC CSATGTGYEQYF TRBV20-1 TRBD1 many 12 TRBJ2-7
TGTGCCAGCAGTGAAGGCTCTTTTGTGCCCCAGCATTTT CASSEGSFVPQHF TRBV6-1 . few 13 TRBJ1-5
TGTGCCAGCAGTCCCCCGGGACAGGTGCGGCCCACCTACGAGCAGTACTTC CASSPPGQVRPTYEQYF TRBV28 TRBD1 few 17 TRBJ2-7
TGCAGTGCTAGTCCCCCTTTGGCCGCAGATACGCAGTATTTT CSASPPLAADTQYF TRBV20-1 . few 14 TRBJ2-3
TGTGCCAGCAGTTTACTTGGACAGGGGCTTTCCTCTGGAAACACCATATATTTT CASSLLGQGLSSGNTIYF TRBV12-3/TRBV12-4 TRBD1 few 18 TRBJ1-3
TGTGCCAGCAGTTCACAGGGGGCATACGGGGAGCTGTTTTTT CASSSQGAYGELFF TRBV12-3/TRBV12-4 TRBD1 many 14 TRBJ2-2
TGTGCCAGCAGCTCCTTAAGGGACTCGGGGTCACCCCTCCACTTT CASSSLRDSGSPLHF TRBV12-3/TRBV12-4 . . 15 TRBJ1-6
TGTGCCATCAGTGAGTCGACACGACCGGGGGAGGGGTACGAGCAGTACTTC CAISESTRPGEGYEQYF TRBV10-3 TRBD2 . 17 TRBJ2-7
TGTGCCAGCAGCTTGGGCAGCCTGAACTATGGCTACACCTTC CASSLGSLNYGYTF TRBV7-2 . many 14 TRBJ1-2
TGTGCCAGCAGTGAGCACCTAGCGGGACCCGAGCAGTACTTC CASSEHLAGPEQYF TRBV2 TRBD2 few 14 TRBJ2-7
TGTGCCAGCGGCCGGGACCCGAACACTGAAGCTTTCTTT CASGRDPNTEAFF TRBV25-1 . many 13 TRBJ1-1
TGTGCCATCAGTGAGAGATCTCCCCGGGGTGGCTACACCTTC CAISERSPRGGYTF TRBV10-3 . few 14 TRBJ1-2
TGTGCCAGCAGCTTGGTCGACAGGGATACGCAGTATTTT CASSLVDRDTQYF TRBV5-8 . many 13 TRBJ2-3
TGCGCCAGCAGCCAAGAAGGCAGGGTAACATACAATGAGCAGTTCTTC CASSQEGRVTYNEQFF TRBV4-3 . . 16 TRBJ2-1
TGCTGTGCTACTCCTGGACTAGCGGGAGAGGCAGATACGCAGTATTTT CCATPGLAGEADTQYF TRBV20-1 TRBD2 few 16 TRBJ2-3
TGCGCCAGCAGCCCTGTCGGGGGCGGTTACGAGCAGTACTTC CASSPVGGGYEQYF TRBV5-1 . few 14 TRBJ2-7
TGTGCCAGCAGTTTCATCGGGAGCTCCTCCTACGAGCAGTACTTC CASSFIGSSSYEQYF TRBV28 . . 15 TRBJ2-7
TGTGCCAGCAGCTTGAAGATGTACGGGGCGGCTAATGAAAAACTGTTTTTT CASSLKMYGAANEKLFF TRBV5-4 . . 17 TRBJ1-4
TGTGCCAGCAGCGCCACCGGGACTAGCGGCAACAATGAGCAGTTCTTC CASSATGTSGNNEQFF TRBV9 TRBD2 . 16 TRBJ2-1
TGTGCCAGCAGCTCAGCGGGAGGGTACTACAATGAGCAGTTCTTC CASSSAGGYYNEQFF TRBV7-9 TRBD2 many 15 TRBJ2-1
TGCAGTGCTCCCAGTTTGGACAGCCCTGGGACTTCACCCCTCCACTTT CSAPSLDSPGTSPLHF TRBV20-1 . many 16 TRBJ1-6